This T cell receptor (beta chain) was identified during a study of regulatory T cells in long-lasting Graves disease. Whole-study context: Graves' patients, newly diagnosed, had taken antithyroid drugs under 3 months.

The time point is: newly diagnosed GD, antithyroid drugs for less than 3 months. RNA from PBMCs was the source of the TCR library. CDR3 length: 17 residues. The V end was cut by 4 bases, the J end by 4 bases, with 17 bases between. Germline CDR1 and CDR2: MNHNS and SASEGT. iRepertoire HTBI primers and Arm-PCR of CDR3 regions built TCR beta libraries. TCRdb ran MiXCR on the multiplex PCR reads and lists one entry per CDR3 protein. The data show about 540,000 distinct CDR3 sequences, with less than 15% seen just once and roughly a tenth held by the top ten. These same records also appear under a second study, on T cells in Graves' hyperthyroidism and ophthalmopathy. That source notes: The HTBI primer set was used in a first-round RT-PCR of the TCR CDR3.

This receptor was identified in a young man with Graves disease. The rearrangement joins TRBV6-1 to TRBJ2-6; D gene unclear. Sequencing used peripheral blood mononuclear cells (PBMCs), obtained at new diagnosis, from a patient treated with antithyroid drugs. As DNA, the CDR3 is TGTGCCAGCAGTGTGGTCTTCCGGGCGGCGGGGGCCAACGTCCTGACTTTC. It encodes CASSVVFRAAGANVLTF.